This T cell receptor (beta chain) is from a study of Graves' ophthalmopathy and Graves' hyperthyroidism. Study overall: Stable hyperthyroidism meant no ophthalmopathy within 18 months of follow-up.

Amplified material comprised TCR beta CDR3 regions derived from RNA transcripts. Second-round multiplex PCR came after first-round RT-PCR with HTBI primers. TCRdb reprocessed the multiplex PCR reads with MiXCR, giving one entry per CDR3 protein. The top ten hold around 10% of the sample, which has over a million distinct CDR3 sequences, less than 45% seen once. New diagnoses, under 2 months' duration, and ages 18 to 65 characterized the hyperthyroidism patients. Enrollment excluded any patients with other autoimmune diseases, uncontrolled infections, pregnancy or lactation. V was pared by 6 bases and J by 5 bases, with 10 bases between. The CDR3 sequence is 12 residues long. Notes on this clonotype: This likely reflects a read error, since a far larger clone is one base away. Likely a read error: the CDR3 ends without its conserved phenylalanine or tryptophan.

The chain has TRBV12-3 or TRBV12-4 and TRBJ2-5; D remains ambiguous. The sample taken for sequencing was peripheral blood or thyroid tissue (not recorded which). The receptor was isolated from an adult man with Graves' hyperthyroidism. The CDR3 sequence is CASSQDGETQYL. The CDR3 DNA is TGTGCCAGCAGCCAAGATGGGGAGACCCAGTACCTC.